This T cell receptor beta chain was captured in a study of post-analysis software for immune sequencing data. Study context: Disease courses included relapsing-remitting, secondary progressive and progressive-relapsing multiple sclerosis. Study outcomes and limitations: When patients were compared with controls, about five TRBV segments were more frequent, TRBV5-6, TRBV5-1 and TRBV20-1 among them. Samples prepared in the same batch strongly co-clustered by F measure.

The TCR beta cDNA libraries contained unique molecular identifiers. One entry per CDR3 protein results from TCRdb running MiXCR on the PCR reads. Found here are 250,000 to 300,000 distinct CDR3 sequences, 36% of them singletons; the top ten hold approximately 4.6%. The CDR3 is 12 amino acids. The germline gives CDR1 LNHNV, CDR2 YYDKDF (reference sequence). A note on this clonotype: Its antigen remains unidentified. This could be a read error, since a much larger clone is one nucleotide away.

Input material: blood. The V and J genes are TRBV15 and TRBJ2-1; D gene ambiguous. This sequence was found in a girl between 10 and 17 years old with multiple sclerosis. For the CDR3, the DNA is TGTGCCACCACCAGAAGTGCCGGTGGGCAGTTCTTC. The encoded protein is CATTRSAGGQFF.